This T cell receptor beta chain was captured in a study of CXCR3-negative and CXCR3-positive naive CD8 T cells. General observations from the study: Surface CD5 matched across naive subsets, and TRB CDR3 properties served to infer TCR strength. CXCR3-expressing naive cells carried TRB CDR3s more hydrophobic than those of CXCR3-negative naive cells. Relative to memory CD8+ cells, whose diversity was much lower, both naive subsets had comparably high diversity.

The study made its TRB cDNA libraries by 5' RACE, adding UMI labels. For each CDR3 protein, TCRdb gives one entry from its re-call of the 5' RACE reads, without DNA. Seen in this sample are approximately 59,000 distinct CDR3 sequences; the ten most common clones hold 0.55% to 0.85%. Regarding this clonotype: Its target is not known.

CDR3 length: 16 residues. CDR1 and CDR2 (germline): SGDLS, YYNGEE. Sequencing input: naive CXCR3+ CD8+ T cells from blood. As for subset: CD45RO-CCR7+CD27+CD95- naive CD8+ T cells expressing CXCR3 (TNR3+). V and J are TRBV9 and TRBJ1-6. This TCR came from a human donor in good health. Some clones in this sample may be carry-over from other donors' samples. The CDR3 sequence is CASSVASSALNSPLHF.